The 5 T cell receptor beta chains in this list originate from one sample, sequenced in a study of blood T cell repertoires in COVID-19. TCRdb's copy holds only in-frame clones and misses some; the assay was immunoSEQ multiplex PCR. This sample has approximately 130,000 clones, with around four fifths found just once. Sequencing was carried out using peripheral blood. Every receptor here comes from a human donor in a cohort sampled during active COVID-19.

Only a few counts were recorded for this clone. The chain combines TRBV7-9 with TRBJ2-2; D is perhaps TRBD2 (5 bases). The CDR3 is 16 amino acids. The V gene lost 2 bases and the J gene lost 2 bases, with 12 bases spanning the gap. Germline CDR1 is SEHNR and CDR2 is FQNEAQ (reference sequence). This CDR3 is CASSLRIGRNTGELFF. CDR3 sequence (DNA): TGTGCCAGCAGCTTACGTATAGGGAGAAACACCGGGGAGCTGTTTTTT.

The rearrangement joins TRBV7-9 to TRBJ2-5; 11 bases are a match to TRBD2. The length of the CDR3 is 16 residues. Germline loops: CDR1 SEHNR, CDR2 FQNEAQ (reference sequence). V dropped 1 base and J dropped 2; count of bases not matched to a gene: 3. In DNA form, the CDR3 reads TGTGCCAGCAGCTTAGTGGCTAGCGGGGGGCAAGAGACCCAGTACTTC. Amino acid sequence: CASSLVASGGQETQYF.

The rearrangement joins TRBV6-5 to TRBJ1-1; no definite D call. This CDR3 has 11 amino acids. CDR1 and CDR2 from the germline V gene are MNHEY and SVGAGI. Trimming shortened V by 6 bases and J by 5 bases, and 7 bases separated the two germline ends. CDR3 nucleotide sequence: TGTGCCAGCAGCGGTTGGACTGAAGCTTTCTTT. Residues: CASSGWTEAFF.

This clone has more than one count but fewer than ten. This rearrangement joins TRBV20-1 to TRBJ1-2; no definite D call. This CDR3 comprises 11 residues. The germline V gene encodes CDR1 DFQATT and CDR2 SNEGSKA (reference sequence). Deletions cut 7 bases from V and 2 bases from J, with 8 bases between. The CDR3 DNA reads TGCAGTGTAAGGAGAAACTATGGCTACACCTTC. Its protein product is CSVRRNYGYTF.

This clone appeared once. V is TRBV5-5 and J is TRBJ2-1, with D uncertain. The CDR3 has 13 residues. Germline CDR1 and CDR2: SGHKS and YYEKEE (reference sequence). Trimming removed 0 bases at V and 4 bases at J, with 5 bases between. The CDR3 loop reads CASSLELYNEQFF. For the CDR3, the DNA is TGTGCCAGCAGCTTGGAGCTTTACAATGAGCAGTTCTTC.